These T cell receptor beta chains were read from a single sample in a study of T cell changes during pregnancy in multiple sclerosis. Here immunoSEQ multiplex PCR was the method, and the copy in TCRdb shows in-frame clones only, minus some. The sample includes about 59,000 clones, over 90% of them seen just once. This specimen was CD8+ T cells from peripheral blood mononuclear cells, taken in the third trimester of pregnancy. The receptor source for this set is a female donor with multiple sclerosis, enrolled in a pregnancy study. The CDR3 runs from the conserved cysteine through the conserved F or W.

V gene	CDR3 protein
TRBV5-4	CASSLAAGSYEQYF
TRBV29-1	CSVDYRDGYTF
TRBV27	CASSLSSGGGNEQFF
TRBV4-1	CASSQVFPADPPFQYF
TRBV27	CASSLLSTSGYTGELFF
TRBV2	CASYPGSSGLYEQYF
TRBV6-5	CASSYDGGETQYF
TRBV10-3	CAISYRQGAGYGYTF
TRBV14	CASSQATGGETGELFF
TRBV19	CASSYRGTSYEQYF
TRBV11-2	CASSLEVGGYHEQFF
TRBV19	CASNGPNSNQPQHF
TRBV19	CASSTREDRGVTGELFF
TRBV7-8	CASSWGPLTGQRTDTQYF
TRBV13	CASSLVTVPYEQYF
TRBV19	CASSIDRTAYGYTF
TRBV7-8	CASSLFLAALYYNEQFF
TRBV11-2	CASSTQGFNYMNTEAFF
TRBV28	CASSSPGLEYEQYF
TRBV14	CASSLGTFWEQETQYF
TRBV9	CASSTVAGVDGELFF
TRBV7-9	CASLPPPGLAVPDTQYF
TRBV11-2	CASSFSGGESYEQYF
TRBV7-8	CASSLVWTGDGYTF
TRBV7-2	CASSPYQGANTEAFF
TRBV7-8	CASSGDVGNQPQHF
TRBV5-1	CASSLRRQNTEAFF
TRBV19	CASSLTGLNTEAFF
TRBV29-1	CSTAAPTRDTEAFF
TRBV27	CATAGGPRHEQYF
TRBV19	CASSILAGVGETQYF
TRBV29-1	CSVQANGELFF
TRBV29-1	CSVSAGGNTEAFF
TRBV2	CASRGAGRDQYF
TRBV7-9	CASSLPGHRSYEQYF